This T cell receptor beta chain originates from a study of blood T cell repertoires in COVID-19 (dated by TCRdb to 2018 to 2020). In the study overall: Samples from collaborators originated in the United States, Italy and Spain and spanned both the acute and convalescent phases of COVID-19. The prospective study material was composed of cDNA or gDNA derived from T cells, B-cell-depleted T cells, or PBMCs. Subjects who had been exposed to COVID-19, were actively infected with it, or had recovered from it provided the deeply sampled blood TCRbeta repertoires that made up the dataset. The repertoires were released in a freely available public database intended as a resource for research on the immune response to SARS-CoV-2. The samples were drawn from the first 160 participants of the ongoing ImmuneRACE study and from roughly 1,300 subjects provided by 6 global collaborators. A de-identified subject ID, COVID-19 status, age in years and sex were almost always included in the sample metadata. Where HLA class I and class II types were available, the types were taken from metadata supplied by the sample provider, not from assay-based typing.

TCRbeta CDR3 regions were amplified from genomic DNA using the immunoSEQ Assay, a bias-controlled multiplex PCR. Regarding the original processing steps: Nucleated cell counts per sample were estimated from amplification of reference gene primers within the assay. Sequence reads were collapsed and filtered to measure the absolute abundance of every unique TCRbeta CDR3 rearrangement. Productive Simpson clonality was computed per sample as the square root of Simpson's diversity index over productive rearrangements. TCRdb took this table from immuneACCESS and kept in-frame rearrangements with V and J called. Such tables lack part of the clones; where checked against another copy, unresolved V genes explain under half of the gap, and the rest is unexplained. Clone size and the V and J calls come from that table; the DNA yielded D and trimming. The sample contains some 250,000 clones, approximately 84% of them found a single time. Together, the top ten hold approximately 3% of the sample.

Samples from volunteer blood donors who had recovered from COVID-19 were contributed by a second Seattle source. The collaborating institutions used their own protocols to collect whole blood in K2EDTA tubes. Collaborator samples were shipped for TCRbeta analysis as frozen whole blood, isolated PBMCs, or DNA extracted from either sample type. Note on this clone: The specificity of this receptor is unknown. One base away there is no much larger clone; base qualities are not given.

Deletion took 4 bases off V and 7 bases off J, with a span of 16 bases between the germline ends. The CDR3 goes from the cysteine to the phenylalanine over 15 residues. CDR3 DNA only is kept here, 45 bases in frame from base 1. For CDR1 and CDR2, the germline V gene lists SGHVS and FNYEAQ. Summary of the overall study and its limitations: Clinical and demographic metadata were provided uncurated, with the amount varying by source and participant.

The source of this sequence is a woman aged 25 to 45 who had recovered from COVID-19. Source material: peripheral blood. The chain was built from TRBV7-6 and TRBJ1-4, with a tentative D gene TRBD1 over 6 matching bases. CDR3 reads: CASSSYRDGREKLFF. The nucleotide sequence reads as follows: TGTGCCAGCAGCTCCTACAGGGACGGGCGTGAAAAACTGTTTTTT.